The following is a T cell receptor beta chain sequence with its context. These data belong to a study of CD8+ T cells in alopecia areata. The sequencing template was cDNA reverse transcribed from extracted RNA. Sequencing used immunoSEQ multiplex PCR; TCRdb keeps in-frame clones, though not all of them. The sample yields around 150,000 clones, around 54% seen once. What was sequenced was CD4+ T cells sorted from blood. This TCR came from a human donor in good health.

The CDR3 sequence is CASSLVVASGELFF. CDR3 nucleotide sequence: TGTGCCAGCAGCTTAGTCGTGGCCAGCGGGGAGCTGTTTTTT. V is TRBV7-2 and J is TRBJ2-2; D is unclear. The germline gives CDR1 SGHTA, CDR2 FQGNSA. Trimming stripped 1 base from V and 7 bases from J, with 10 bases between. This CDR3 spans 14 amino acids.